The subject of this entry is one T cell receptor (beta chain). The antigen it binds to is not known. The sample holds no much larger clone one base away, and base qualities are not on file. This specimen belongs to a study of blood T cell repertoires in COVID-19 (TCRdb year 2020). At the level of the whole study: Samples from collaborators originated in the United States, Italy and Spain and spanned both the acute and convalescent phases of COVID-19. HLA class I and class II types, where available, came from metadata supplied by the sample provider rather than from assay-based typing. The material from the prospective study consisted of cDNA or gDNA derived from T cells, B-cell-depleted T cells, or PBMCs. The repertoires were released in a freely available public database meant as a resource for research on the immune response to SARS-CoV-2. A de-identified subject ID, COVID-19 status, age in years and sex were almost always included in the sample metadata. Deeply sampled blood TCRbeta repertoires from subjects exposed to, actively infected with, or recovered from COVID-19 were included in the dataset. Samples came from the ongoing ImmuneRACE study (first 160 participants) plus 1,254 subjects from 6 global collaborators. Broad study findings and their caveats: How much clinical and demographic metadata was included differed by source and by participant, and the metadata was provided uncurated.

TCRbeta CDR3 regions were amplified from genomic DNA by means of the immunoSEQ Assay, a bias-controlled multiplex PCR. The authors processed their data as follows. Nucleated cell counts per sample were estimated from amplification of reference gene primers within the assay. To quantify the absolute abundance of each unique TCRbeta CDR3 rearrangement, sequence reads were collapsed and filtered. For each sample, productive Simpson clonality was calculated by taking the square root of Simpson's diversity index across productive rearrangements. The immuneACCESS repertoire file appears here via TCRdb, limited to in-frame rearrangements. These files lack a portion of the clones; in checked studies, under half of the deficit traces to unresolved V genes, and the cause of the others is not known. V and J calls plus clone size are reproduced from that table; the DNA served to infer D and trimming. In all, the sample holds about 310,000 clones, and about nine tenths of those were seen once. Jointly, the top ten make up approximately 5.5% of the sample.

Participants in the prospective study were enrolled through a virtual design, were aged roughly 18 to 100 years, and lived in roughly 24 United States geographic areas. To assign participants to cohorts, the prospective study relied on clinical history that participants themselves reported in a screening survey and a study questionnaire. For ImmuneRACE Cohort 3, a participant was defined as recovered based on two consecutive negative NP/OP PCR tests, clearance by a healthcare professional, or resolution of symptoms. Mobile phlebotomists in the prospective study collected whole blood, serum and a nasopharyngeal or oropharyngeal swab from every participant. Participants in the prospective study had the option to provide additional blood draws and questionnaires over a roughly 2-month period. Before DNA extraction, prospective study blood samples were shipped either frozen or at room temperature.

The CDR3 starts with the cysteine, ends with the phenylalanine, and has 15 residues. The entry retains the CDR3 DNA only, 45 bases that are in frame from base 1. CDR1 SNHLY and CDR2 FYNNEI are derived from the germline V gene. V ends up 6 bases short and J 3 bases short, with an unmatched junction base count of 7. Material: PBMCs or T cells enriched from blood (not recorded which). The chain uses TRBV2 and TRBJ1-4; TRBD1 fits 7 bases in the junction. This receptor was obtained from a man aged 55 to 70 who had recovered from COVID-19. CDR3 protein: CASRTGEASNEKLFF. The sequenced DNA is TGTGCCAGCAGAACAGGGGAAGCGTCTAATGAAAAACTGTTTTTT.